A selection of T cell receptor beta chains follows, all from one sample in a study of blood T cell repertoires in COVID-19. Profiling relied on immunoSEQ multiplex PCR, and the TCRdb table lists in-frame clones only, not all of them. Of 30,000 to 35,000 clones in the sample, approximately 83% were seen once. The sample was peripheral blood. The receptors come from a man aged 45-65 years with acute or convalescent COVID-19. Both conserved end residues are part of each CDR3. Fields, in order: clone size, D gene, J gene, V gene, CDR3 protein, CDR3 DNA. D genes are given only for firm matches. Expanded clones get a size class; other rows say once, few or many, or leave the size out.

size: NA; D: TRBD2; J: TRBJ2-5; V: TRBV5-1; CDR3: CASSPGTSSQTQYF; DNA: TGCGCCAGCAGCCCCGGGACTAGCAGCCAGACCCAGTACTTC
size: NA; D: TRBD2; J: TRBJ2-7; V: TRBV5-4; CDR3: CASSFDLAGEGEQYF; DNA: TGTGCCAGCAGCTTTGATTTAGCGGGAGAGGGCGAGCAGTACTTC
size: few; D: TRBD2; J: TRBJ2-1; V: TRBV15; CDR3: CATSRDPRGLLSLGEQFF; DNA: TGTGCCACCAGCAGAGACCCACGGGGACTACTAAGTCTGGGCGAGCAGTTCTTC
size: NA; D: TRBD1; J: TRBJ1-4; V: TRBV28; CDR3: CASKDREPSTNEKLFF; DNA: TGTGCCAGTAAAGACAGGGAGCCTTCAACTAATGAAAAACTGTTTTTT
size: few; D: NA; J: TRBJ1-3; V: TRBV18; CDR3: CASSPPGASSGNTIYF; DNA: TGTGCCAGCTCACCACCGGGCGCTTCCTCTGGAAACACCATATATTTT
size: NA; D: TRBD1; J: TRBJ2-4; V: TRBV7-3; CDR3: CASSADRPFSGKNIQYF; DNA: TGTGCCAGCAGCGCGGACAGGCCCTTTTCAGGCAAAAACATTCAGTACTTC
size: NA; D: NA; J: TRBJ1-3; V: TRBV19; CDR3: CASSADSNSGNTIYF; DNA: TGTGCCAGTAGTGCCGACAGCAACTCTGGAAACACCATATATTTT
size: NA; D: NA; J: TRBJ1-4; V: TRBV5-1; CDR3: CASSLMMSGEKLFF; DNA: TGCGCCAGCAGCTTGATGATGTCGGGGGAAAAACTGTTTTTT
size: NA; D: TRBD2; J: TRBJ2-1; V: TRBV4-2; CDR3: CASSLRLAGDSEQFF; DNA: TGTGCCAGCAGCCTCCGACTAGCGGGAGACAGTGAGCAGTTCTTC
size: NA; D: NA; J: TRBJ2-2; V: TRBV18; CDR3: CASSTGQRANTGELFF; DNA: TGTGCCAGCTCTACTGGACAGAGAGCGAACACCGGGGAGCTGTTTTTT
size: NA; D: NA; J: TRBJ1-3; V: TRBV9; CDR3: CASSTLSGGLGNTIYF; DNA: TGTGCCAGCAGCACCCTCTCCGGGGGGCTCGGAAACACCATATATTTT
size: NA; D: TRBD2; J: TRBJ2-4; V: TRBV27; CDR3: CASSGSGGAKNIQYF; DNA: TGTGCCAGCAGTGGGTCGGGGGGGGCCAAAAACATTCAGTACTTC
size: NA; D: TRBD2; J: TRBJ2-7; V: TRBV5-1; CDR3: CASSLVLAGEPYEQYF; DNA: TGCGCCAGCAGCTTGGTTCTAGCGGGGGAACCCTACGAGCAGTACTTC
size: NA; D: NA; J: TRBJ2-2; V: TRBV4-1; CDR3: CASSQRLVRYTGELFF; DNA: TGCGCCAGCAGCCAAAGACTAGTCCGGTACACCGGGGAGCTGTTTTTT
size: NA; D: TRBD1; J: TRBJ1-1; V: TRBV19; CDR3: CASSILIGQGSTEAFF; DNA: TGTGCCAGTAGTATCCTAATCGGACAGGGGTCCACTGAAGCTTTCTTT
size: NA; D: TRBD1; J: TRBJ1-5; V: TRBV15; CDR3: CATSSGGDSGSQPQHF; DNA: TGTGCCACCAGCTCCGGGGGGGACAGTGGCTCTCAGCCCCAGCATTTT
size: NA; D: NA; J: TRBJ2-7; V: TRBV5-1; CDR3: CASSLALRGTYEQYF; DNA: TGCGCCAGCAGCTTGGCTCTTAGGGGAACCTACGAGCAGTACTTC
size: NA; D: TRBD1; J: TRBJ2-7; V: TRBV27; CDR3: CASSSRDRAPYEQYF; DNA: TGTGCCAGCAGTTCCCGGGACAGGGCACCCTACGAGCAGTACTTC
size: NA; D: NA; J: TRBJ1-2; V: TRBV19; CDR3: CASSLIRDINYGYTF; DNA: TGTGCCAGTAGTTTAATACGGGACATAAATTATGGCTACACCTTC
size: NA; D: NA; J: TRBJ1-1; V: TRBV14; CDR3: CASSAQGLTAFF; DNA: TGTGCCAGCAGCGCCCAGGGGCTGACGGCTTTCTTT
size: NA; D: TRBD1; J: TRBJ1-1; V: TRBV28; CDR3: CASSLLQGVGTEAFF; DNA: TGTGCCAGCAGTTTATTACAGGGGGTGGGCACTGAAGCTTTCTTT
size: NA; D: TRBD1; J: TRBJ2-7; V: TRBV5-1; CDR3: CASSLGDREVDEQYF; DNA: TGCGCCAGCAGCTTGGGGGACAGGGAAGTGGACGAGCAGTACTTC
size: NA; D: NA; J: TRBJ1-2; V: TRBV11-2; CDR3: CASSPLRYGYTF; DNA: TGTGCCAGCAGCCCCCTACGTTATGGCTACACCTTC
size: once; D: TRBD1; J: TRBJ2-2; V: TRBV2; CDR3: CASSTDRAHTGELFF; DNA: TGTGCCAGCAGCACCGACAGGGCCCACACCGGGGAGCTGTTTTTT
size: NA; D: TRBD2; J: TRBJ2-7; V: TRBV2; CDR3: CASSELAGHDEQYF; DNA: TGTGCCAGCAGTGAACTAGCGGGACACGACGAGCAGTACTTC
size: few; D: TRBD2; J: TRBJ2-2; V: TRBV28; CDR3: CASTLISSGMTSETGELFF; DNA: TGTGCCAGCACCCTTATTTCTAGCGGGATGACTTCGGAGACCGGGGAGCTGTTTTTT
size: NA; D: TRBD2; J: TRBJ2-7; V: TRBV3-1/TRBV3-2; CDR3: CASSPGGIYEQYF; DNA: TGTGCCAGCAGCCCGGGGGGGATTTACGAGCAGTACTTC
size: NA; D: NA; J: TRBJ2-5; V: TRBV3-1/TRBV3-2; CDR3: CASSPGGRQETQYF; DNA: TGTGCCAGCAGCCCAGGGGGGCGCCAAGAGACCCAGTACTTC
size: NA; D: TRBD1; J: TRBJ1-2; V: TRBV27; CDR3: CASSLGTGVGYTF; DNA: TGTGCCAGCAGTCTCGGGACAGGGGTTGGCTACACCTTC
size: NA; D: NA; J: TRBJ1-1; V: TRBV19; CDR3: CASSINRVTEAFF; DNA: TGTGCCAGTAGTATCAACAGAGTGACTGAAGCTTTCTTT
size: NA; D: TRBD2; J: TRBJ2-1; V: TRBV29-1; CDR3: CSVVAGGKDEQFF; DNA: TGCAGCGTTGTAGCGGGAGGAAAGGATGAGCAGTTCTTC
size: NA; D: TRBD1; J: TRBJ2-3; V: TRBV2; CDR3: CASSEGQGRRTDTQYF; DNA: TGTGCCAGCAGTGAGGGACAGGGGCGCCGCACAGATACGCAGTATTTT
size: NA; D: NA; J: TRBJ1-1; V: TRBV18; CDR3: CASSVVRVNTEAFF; DNA: TGTGCCAGCTCAGTCGTCAGGGTGAACACTGAAGCTTTCTTT
size: few; D: TRBD1; J: TRBJ1-2; V: TRBV18; CDR3: CASSYGQGDNYGYTF; DNA: TGTGCCAGCTCATACGGACAGGGGGATAACTATGGCTACACCTTC
size: NA; D: NA; J: TRBJ1-2; V: TRBV10-3; CDR3: CAISESQGSLGGYTF; DNA: TGTGCCATCAGTGAGTCACAGGGCTCCCTTGGGGGCTACACCTTC
size: NA; D: NA; J: TRBJ2-7; V: TRBV6-5; CDR3: CASRDYEQYF; DNA: TGTGCCAGTAGAGACTACGAGCAGTACTTC
size: few; D: NA; J: TRBJ1-1; V: TRBV10-3; CDR3: CAISDWQGGVFTEAFF; DNA: TGTGCCATCAGTGATTGGCAGGGAGGGGTCTTCACTGAAGCTTTCTTT
size: NA; D: NA; J: TRBJ1-2; V: TRBV4-2; CDR3: CASSQEAGPGYGYTF; DNA: TGTGCCAGCAGCCAAGAAGCAGGGCCGGGCTATGGCTACACCTTC
size: NA; D: NA; J: TRBJ1-1; V: TRBV7-2; CDR3: CASSISTGQEGEAFF; DNA: TGTGCCAGCAGCATATCCACGGGGCAGGAGGGTGAAGCTTTCTTT
size: NA; D: TRBD1; J: TRBJ2-1; V: TRBV7-3; CDR3: CASSAAGTGVRGEQFF; DNA: TGTGCCAGCAGCGCTGCGGGGACAGGGGTTAGGGGTGAGCAGTTCTTC